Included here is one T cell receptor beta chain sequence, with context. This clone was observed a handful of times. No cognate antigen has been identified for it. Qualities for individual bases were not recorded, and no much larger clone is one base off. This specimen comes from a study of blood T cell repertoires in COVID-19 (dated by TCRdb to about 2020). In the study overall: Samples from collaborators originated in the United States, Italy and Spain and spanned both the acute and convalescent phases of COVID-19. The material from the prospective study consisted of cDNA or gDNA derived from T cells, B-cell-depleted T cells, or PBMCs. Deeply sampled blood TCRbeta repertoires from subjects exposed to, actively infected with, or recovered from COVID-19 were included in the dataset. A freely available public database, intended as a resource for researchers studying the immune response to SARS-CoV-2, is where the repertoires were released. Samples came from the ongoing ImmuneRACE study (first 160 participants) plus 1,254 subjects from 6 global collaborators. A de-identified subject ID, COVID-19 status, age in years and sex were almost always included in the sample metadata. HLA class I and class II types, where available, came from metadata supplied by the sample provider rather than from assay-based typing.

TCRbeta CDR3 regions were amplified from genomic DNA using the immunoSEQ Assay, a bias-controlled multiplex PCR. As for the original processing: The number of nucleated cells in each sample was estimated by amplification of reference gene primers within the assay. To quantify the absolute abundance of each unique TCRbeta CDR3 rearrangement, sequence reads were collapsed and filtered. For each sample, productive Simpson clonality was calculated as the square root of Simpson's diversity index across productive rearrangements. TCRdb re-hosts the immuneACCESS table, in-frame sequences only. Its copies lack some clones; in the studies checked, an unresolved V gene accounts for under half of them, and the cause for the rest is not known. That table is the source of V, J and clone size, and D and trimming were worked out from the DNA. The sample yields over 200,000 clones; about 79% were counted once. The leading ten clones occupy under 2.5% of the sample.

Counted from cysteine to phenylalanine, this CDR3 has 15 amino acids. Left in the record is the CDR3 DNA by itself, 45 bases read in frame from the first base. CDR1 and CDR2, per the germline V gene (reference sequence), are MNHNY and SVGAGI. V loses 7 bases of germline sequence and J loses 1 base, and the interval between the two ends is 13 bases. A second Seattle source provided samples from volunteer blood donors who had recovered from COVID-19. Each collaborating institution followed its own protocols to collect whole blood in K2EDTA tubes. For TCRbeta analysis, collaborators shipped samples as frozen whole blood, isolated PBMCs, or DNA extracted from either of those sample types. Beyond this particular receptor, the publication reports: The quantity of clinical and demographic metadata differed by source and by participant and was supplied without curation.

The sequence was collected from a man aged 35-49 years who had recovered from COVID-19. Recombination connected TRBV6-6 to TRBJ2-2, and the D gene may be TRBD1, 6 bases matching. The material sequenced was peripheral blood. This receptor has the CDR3 CASTLEQGNTGELFF. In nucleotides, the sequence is TGTGCCAGCACCCTTGAACAGGGGAACACCGGGGAGCTGTTTTTT.